This T cell receptor (beta chain) was captured in a study of neoadjuvant anti-PD-1 for oral cavity cancer. This CDR3 contains 15 residues. The ends were cut back, 0 bases at V and 3 bases at J, with 10 bases in the middle. CDR1 and CDR2 from the germline V gene are SGHKS and YYEKEE (reference sequence). This clone occurred once. Sequencing was performed with immunoSEQ multiplex PCR; in TCRdb, only in-frame clones are kept and a portion is missing. The table shows 55,000 to 75,000 clones, with around 80% occurring only once. The chain couples TRBV5-5 to TRBJ1-5; tentative D call: TRBD1 (6 bases). The starting material was PBMCs, obtained before nivolumab (anti-PD-1) treatment. This clonotype was obtained from a person aged 35 to 85 with oral cavity squamous cell carcinoma. The CDR3, as DNA: TGTGCCAGCAGCTTGGCCGGACAGTTCAATCAGCCCCAGCATTTT. Amino acids: CASSLAGQFNQPQHF.